Included here is one TCR beta chain sequence, with context. V was trimmed by 1 base and J by 2 bases, leaving 9 bases between them. The CDR3 covers 15 residues. Per the germline V gene, CDR1 is LGHDT and CDR2 is YNNKEL (reference sequence). The entry originates in a study of blood T cell repertoires in COVID-19. On the study more broadly: The study drew acute and convalescent COVID-19 samples from the United States, Italy and Spain. T cells, B-cell-depleted T cells, or PBMCs provided the cDNA or gDNA that served as material.

Study processing details: Estimation of nucleated cell counts was performed using reference gene primer amplification. Only in-frame clones appear in the TCRdb table, and some are missing; sequencing was by immunoSEQ multiplex PCR. Clone size and V and J calls were adopted from that table, with D and trimming inferred from the DNA. The top ten hold about 4.1% of the sample, which has approximately 200,000 clones, 85% to 90% seen once. V and J are TRBV3-1 (or the pseudogene TRBV3-2) and TRBJ2-1; D is possibly TRBD2 (6 bases). This TCR was recovered from a man aged 50 to 60 with acute or convalescent COVID-19. Material: peripheral blood. CDR3 loop: CASSQVSGAYNEQFF. CDR3 DNA: TGTGCCAGCAGCCAAGTTTCGGGGGCCTACAATGAGCAGTTCTTC.